Listed here is a single TCR beta chain. No cognate antigen has been identified for it. Base qualities are not recorded, but no much larger clone differs from it by a single base. These data originate in a study of blood T cell repertoires in COVID-19 (TCRdb year 2020). For the wider study: Samples covering the acute and convalescent phases of COVID-19 were provided by collaborators in the United States, Italy and Spain. Where HLA class I and class II types were available, the types were taken from metadata supplied by the sample provider, not from assay-based typing. The sample metadata nearly always contained a de-identified subject ID, COVID-19 status, age in years and sex. Deeply sampled blood TCRbeta repertoires from subjects exposed to, actively infected with, or recovered from COVID-19 were included in the dataset. The repertoires were released in a freely available public database meant as a resource for research on the immune response to SARS-CoV-2. Samples were obtained from the ongoing ImmuneRACE study (first 160 participants) and from 1,200 or so subjects provided by 6 global collaborators. The material from the prospective study consisted of cDNA or gDNA derived from T cells, B-cell-depleted T cells, or PBMCs.

Collaborating institutions collected whole blood in K2EDTA tubes following their own protocols. Collaborator samples were shipped for TCRbeta analysis as frozen whole blood, isolated PBMCs, or DNA extracted from either sample type. V loses 1 base of germline sequence and J loses 0 bases, and the interval between the two ends is 4 bases. CDR1 and CDR2 are read off the germline V gene as SGHDN and FVKESK. The CDR3 numbers 14 residues from cysteine through phenylalanine. Only the CDR3 DNA stays, 42 bases, in frame from base 1. What the work shows at the level of the full study, not this receptor alone: The quantity of clinical and demographic metadata differed by source and by participant and was supplied without curation.

TCRbeta CDR3 regions were amplified from genomic DNA by means of the immunoSEQ Assay, a bias-controlled multiplex PCR. The authors' pipeline ran thus. The number of nucleated cells in each sample was estimated by amplification of reference gene primers within the assay. Sequence reads were collapsed and filtered to measure the absolute abundance of every unique TCRbeta CDR3 rearrangement. Productive Simpson clonality was computed per sample as the square root of Simpson's diversity index over productive rearrangements. Sourced from immuneACCESS, this table was stored by TCRdb with only in-frame sequences that have V and J called. A share of the clones is absent; for the studies checked, an unresolved V gene accounts for under half, and the remainder has no known explanation. V and J calls plus clone size are reproduced from that table; the DNA served to infer D and trimming. This sample comprises under 200,000 clones, approximately 85% of them detected only once. Together, the top ten hold about 9.4% of the sample.

This sequence was found in a woman aged 80 or over with acute or convalescent COVID-19. The rearrangement combines TRBV14 with TRBJ2-1, with no confident D gene call. The sequencing input was peripheral blood. The sequenced DNA is TGTGCCAGCAGCCAAGTCTTCTCCTACAATGAGCAGTTCTTC. Its translation reads: CASSQVFSYNEQFF.